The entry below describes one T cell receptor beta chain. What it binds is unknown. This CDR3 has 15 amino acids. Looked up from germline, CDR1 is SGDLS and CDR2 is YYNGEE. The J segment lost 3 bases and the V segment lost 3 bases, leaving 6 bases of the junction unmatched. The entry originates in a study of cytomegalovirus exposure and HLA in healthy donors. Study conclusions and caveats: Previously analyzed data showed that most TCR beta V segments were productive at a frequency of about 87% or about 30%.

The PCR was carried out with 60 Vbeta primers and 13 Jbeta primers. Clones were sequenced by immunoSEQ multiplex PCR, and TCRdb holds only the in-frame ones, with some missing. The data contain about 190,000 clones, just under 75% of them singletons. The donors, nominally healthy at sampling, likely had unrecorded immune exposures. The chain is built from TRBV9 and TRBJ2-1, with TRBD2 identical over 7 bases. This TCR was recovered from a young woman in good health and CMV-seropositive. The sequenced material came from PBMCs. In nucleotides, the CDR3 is TGTGCCAGCAGCGCCCGCGGGACTAACTACAATGAGCAGTTCTTC. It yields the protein CASSARGTNYNEQFF.